This is a list of T cell receptor beta chains from one sample in a study of T cells in Graves' hyperthyroidism and ophthalmopathy. MiXCR, run by TCRdb on the multiplex PCR reads, gives a single entry per CDR3 protein. This sample carries 750,000 to 950,000 distinct CDR3 sequences, over 35% of them seen once, and the ten largest clones take around 9.3%. Sequenced material: blood. These receptors originate from a man younger than 30 with Graves' hyperthyroidism. CDR3s include the opening cysteine and the closing phenylalanine or tryptophan. The order of the fields is D gene, V gene, J gene, clone size, CDR3 protein, CDR3 DNA. The D gene is left open where the match is weak. The size field is filled for only some rows; it gives once, few, many or a size class.

>-|TRBV10-3|TRBJ2-7|-
CAISVGTDGSEQYF
TGTGCCATCAGTGTTGGGACGGACGGTTCGGAGCAGTACTTC
>-|TRBV7-2|TRBJ2-7|few
CASSRFSSYEQYF
TGTGCCAGCAGCCGATTCAGCTCCTACGAGCAGTACTTC
>TRBD1|TRBV5-1|TRBJ2-7|-
CASSLDRGTVVQYF
TGCGCCAGCAGCTTGGACAGGGGGACAGTAGTGCAGTACTTC
>-|TRBV13|TRBJ2-5|few
CASSLNGLETQYF
TGTGCCAGCAGCTTAAATGGGTTAGAGACCCAGTACTTC
>-|TRBV29-1|TRBJ1-1|-
CSSSRANTEAFF
TGCAGCTCAAGTAGGGCAAACACTGAAGCTTTCTTT
>TRBD2|TRBV6-1|TRBJ2-5|-
CASSNRLAGAQETQYF
TGTGCCAGCAGCAACCGACTAGCGGGGGCCCAAGAGACCCAGTACTTC
>TRBD2|TRBV9|TRBJ2-2|-
CASSVSSGRETGELFF
TGTGCCAGCAGCGTTTCAAGCGGGAGGGAAACCGGGGAGCTGTTTTTT
>-|TRBV19|TRBJ1-1|once
CASSIGESRNTEAFF
TGTGCCAGTAGTATAGGGGAGAGTCGGAACACTGAAGCTTTCTTT
>-|TRBV11-2|TRBJ2-7|-
CASSSPQGAGPIQQYF
TGTGCCAGCAGCTCACCTCAGGGAGCGGGTCCCATCCAGCAGTACTTC
>-|TRBV7-9|TRBJ1-3|many
CASRRQAGNTIYF
TGTGCCAGCAGAAGACAGGCTGGAAACACCATATATTTT
>TRBD1|TRBV2|TRBJ1-6|many
CASSVTGINSPLHF
TGTGCCAGCAGTGTGACAGGGATCAATTCACCCCTCCACTTT
>-|TRBV5-5|TRBJ1-4|-
CASSLKIVTTNEKLFF
TGTGCCAGCAGCCTAAAGATCGTGACAACTAATGAAAAACTGTTTTTT
>TRBD1|TRBV12-3/TRBV12-4|TRBJ2-2|few
CASSGQGAELFF
TGTGCCAGCAGTGGGCAGGGGGCGGAGCTGTTTTTT
>-|TRBV2|TRBJ1-1|many
CASIPGRGARNTEAFF
TGTGCCAGCATCCCGGGGCGGGGGGCGAGGAACACTGAAGCTTTCTTT
>-|TRBV5-1|TRBJ1-1|many
CASSLGGGSTEAFF
TGCGCCAGCAGCTTGGGAGGCGGGAGCACTGAAGCTTTCTTT
>-|TRBV29-1|TRBJ2-5|many
CSVVGLQETQYF
TGCAGCGTCGTAGGACTGCAAGAGACCCAGTACTTC
>-|TRBV2|TRBJ2-5|-
CASSLVGGRGGWETQYF
TGTGCCAGCAGCTTAGTAGGGGGCCGGGGGGGCTGGGAGACCCAGTACTTC
>TRBD1|TRBV7-9|TRBJ2-7|few
CASSLGDTLQGGSYEQYF
TGTGCCAGCAGCTTAGGAGACACCCTACAGGGGGGTTCCTACGAGCAGTACTTC
>TRBD1|TRBV20-1|TRBJ2-7|-
CSASALGDRVPYEQYF
TGCAGTGCTAGTGCCTTAGGGGACAGGGTTCCCTACGAGCAGTACTTC
>-|TRBV12-3/TRBV12-4|TRBJ1-1|many
CASSFGGLNTEAFF
TGTGCCAGCAGCTTCGGCGGATTGAACACTGAAGCTTTCTTT
>-|TRBV7-9|TRBJ2-2|-
CASSSGTITAELFF
TGTGCCAGCAGCTCCGGGACAATCACCGCGGAGCTGTTTTTT
>TRBD2|TRBV10-3|TRBJ2-7|once
CATGTSVYEQYF
TGTGCCACCGGGACTAGCGTCTACGAGCAGTACTTC
>TRBD1|TRBV7-9|TRBJ1-5|-
CASSLEQGKQPQHF
TGTGCCAGCAGCTTAGAACAGGGGAAGCAGCCCCAGCATTTT
>-|TRBV15|TRBJ2-7|many
CATSWAGVEEQYF
TGTGCCACCAGCTGGGCAGGGGTAGAGGAGCAGTACTTC